The T cell receptor beta chain described here comes from a study of control samples from healthy donors and cancer patients. The assay was immunoSEQ multiplex PCR, and TCRdb's table has in-frame clones only and misses some. Of around 120,000 clones listed, 70% to 90% are singletons. This CDR3 contains 11 residues. CDR1 is SGHAT and CDR2 is FQNNGV in the germline V gene. V gave up 8 bases and J gave up 7 bases, with 11 bases separating them. Sequenced: blood. V usage is TRBV11-2 and J usage is TRBJ1-1, with D possibly being TRBD1 (5 bases). The source is a woman aged 70 to 79 in good health. The CDR3 DNA is TGTGCCAGCGGGGGACGGGGTGAAGCTTTCTTT. This sequence encodes CASGGRGEAFF. Full variable domain (outside the CDR3, taken from reference TRBV11-2 and TRBJ1-1): EAGVAQSPRYKIIEKRQSVAFWCNPISGHATLYWYQQILGQGPKLLIQFQNNGVVDDSQLPKDRFSAERLKGVDSTLKIQPAKLEDSAVYLCASGGRGEAFFGQGTRLTVV.